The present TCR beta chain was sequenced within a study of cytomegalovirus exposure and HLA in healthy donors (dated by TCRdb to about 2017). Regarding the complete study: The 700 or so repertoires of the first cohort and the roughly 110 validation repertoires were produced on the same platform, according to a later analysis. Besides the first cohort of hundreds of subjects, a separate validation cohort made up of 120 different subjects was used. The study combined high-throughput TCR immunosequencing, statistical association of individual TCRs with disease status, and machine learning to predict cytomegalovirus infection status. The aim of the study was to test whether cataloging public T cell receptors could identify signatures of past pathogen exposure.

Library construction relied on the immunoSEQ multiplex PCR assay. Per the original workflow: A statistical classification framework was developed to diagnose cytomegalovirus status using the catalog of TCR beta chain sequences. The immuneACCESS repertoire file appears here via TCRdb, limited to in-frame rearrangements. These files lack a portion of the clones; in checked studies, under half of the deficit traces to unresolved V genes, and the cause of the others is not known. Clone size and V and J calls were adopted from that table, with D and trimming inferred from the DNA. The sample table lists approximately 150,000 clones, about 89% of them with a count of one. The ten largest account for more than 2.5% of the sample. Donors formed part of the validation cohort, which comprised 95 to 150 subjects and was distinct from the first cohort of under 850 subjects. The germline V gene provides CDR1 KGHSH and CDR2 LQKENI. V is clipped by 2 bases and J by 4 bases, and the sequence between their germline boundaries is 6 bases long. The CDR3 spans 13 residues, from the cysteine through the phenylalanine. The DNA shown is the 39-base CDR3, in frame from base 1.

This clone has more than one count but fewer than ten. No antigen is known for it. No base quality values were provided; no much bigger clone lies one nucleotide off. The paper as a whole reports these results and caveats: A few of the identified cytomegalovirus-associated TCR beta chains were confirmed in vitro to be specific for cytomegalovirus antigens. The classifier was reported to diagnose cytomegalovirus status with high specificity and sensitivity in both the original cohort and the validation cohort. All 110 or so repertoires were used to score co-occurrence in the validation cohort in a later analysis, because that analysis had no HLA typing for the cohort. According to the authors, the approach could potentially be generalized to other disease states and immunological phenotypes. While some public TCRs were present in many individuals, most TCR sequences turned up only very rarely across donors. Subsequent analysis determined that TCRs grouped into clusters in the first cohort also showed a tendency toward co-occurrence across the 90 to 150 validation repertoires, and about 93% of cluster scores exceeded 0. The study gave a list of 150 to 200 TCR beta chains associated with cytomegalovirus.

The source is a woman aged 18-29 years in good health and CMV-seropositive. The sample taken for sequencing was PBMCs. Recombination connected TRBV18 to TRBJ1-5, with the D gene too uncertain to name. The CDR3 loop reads CASSPGWNQPQHF. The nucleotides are TGTGCCAGCTCACCAGGCTGGAATCAGCCCCAGCATTTT.